These 22 T cell receptor beta chains came from one sample sequenced in a study of blood T cell repertoires in COVID-19 (TCRdb year 2020). The receptor library was made with the immunoSEQ multiplex PCR assay. Imported from immuneACCESS, the table was reduced by TCRdb to in-frame sequences with V and J called. These copies leave out some clones; in studies compared against another copy, an unresolved V gene accounts for under half, and the cause of the remainder is not known. This sample lists 130,000 to 150,000 clones; 81% were detected once. Roughly 8% of the sample is in the top ten clones. The sample taken for sequencing was peripheral blood. All receptors derive from a human donor with acute or convalescent COVID-19. The donor label of this sample is uncertain.

The J gene is TRBJ2-2, the V gene TRBV7-9; D may be TRBD2 (5 bases). Trimming left V 6 bases short and J 9 bases short, with 11 bases between. Looked up from germline, CDR1 is SEHNR and CDR2 is FQNEAQ (reference sequence). There are 12 residues in the CDR3. CDR3 sequence reads: CASSPGVRELFF. CDR3 sequence (DNA): TGTGCCAGCAGTCCCGGGGTCCGGGAGCTGTTTTTT.

The chain is built from TRBV13 and TRBJ2-3; TRBD1 might be the D (5 bases). CDR1 and CDR2 from the germline V gene are PRHDT and FYEKMQ (reference sequence). Trimming removed 5 bases from V and 3 bases from J, with 18 bases in between. This CDR3 has 16 residues. CDR3 in amino acids: CASSPPRRAGTDTQYF. The CDR3 DNA sequence: TGTGCCAGCAGCCCCCCCCGCAGGGCAGGTACAGATACGCAGTATTTT.

The V gene is TRBV15, the J gene TRBJ1-3; TRBD1 aligns across 7 bases. This CDR3 contains 15 residues. Germline CDR1 and CDR2: LNHNV and YYDKDF (reference sequence). V lost 9 bases to trimming and J lost 0 bases; unmatched junction nucleotides: 8. Here the CDR3 reads CATTKRGLSGNTIYF. CDR3 nucleotides: TGTGCCACTACCAAAAGGGGGCTCTCTGGAAACACCATATATTTT.

V usage is TRBV29-1 and J usage is TRBJ1-1; possibly TRBD1 for D (6 bases). The CDR3 has 13 residues. Germline values: CDR1 SQVTM, CDR2 ANQGSEA. V lost 3 bases and J 4 bases, leaving 12 bases between the germline ends. The CDR3 nucleotides read TGCAGCGTTGACGGGGGGCTGGGCACTGAAGCTTTCTTT. As protein: CSVDGGLGTEAFF. The variable domain in full, with the rest retrieved from reference TRBV29-1 and TRBJ1-1, is SAVISQKPSRDICQRGTSLTIQCQVDSQVTMMFWYRQQPGQSLTLIATANQGSEATYESGFVIDKFPISRPNLTFSTLTVSNMSPEDSSIYLCSVDGGLGTEAFFGQGTRLTVV.

Concerning this clone itself: Other DNA sequences within the sample encode an identical CDR3. The chain links TRBV7-9 to TRBJ1-1, with D maybe TRBD1 (6 bases). CDR1 SEHNR and CDR2 FQNEAQ come from the germline V gene (reference sequence). This CDR3 region has 13 residues. The V end was cut by 1 base, the J end by 4 bases, with 7 bases between. CDR3 bases: TGTGCCAGCAGCTTAGGGACAGCCACTGAAGCTTTCTTT. It encodes CASSLGTATEAFF. Based on the CDR3 plus reference TRBV7-9 and TRBJ1-1, the full variable domain is DTGVSQNPRHKITKRGQNVTFRCDPISEHNRLYWYRQTLGQGPEFLTYFQNEAQLEKSRLLSDRFSAERPKGSFSTLEIQRTEQGDSAMYLCASSLGTATEAFFGQGTRLTVV.

The gene calls are TRBV21-1 and TRBJ1-5. TRBV21-1 is labeled a pseudogene. The CDR3 runs 14 residues. CDR3 sequence (DNA): TGTGCCAGCAGCAAAGTGGAGGGTAATCAGCCCCAGCATTTT. As protein: CASSKVEGNQPQHF.

The chain has TRBV18 and TRBJ1-2; the match to TRBD1 covers 9 bases. Germline V gene lookup returns CDR1 KGHSH and CDR2 LQKENI. This CDR3 region has 13 residues. The J segment lost 6 bases and the V segment lost 6 bases, leaving 5 bases of the junction unmatched. CDR3: CASSPGTGNGYTF. Here the CDR3 DNA reads TGTGCCAGCTCCCCCGGGACAGGGAATGGCTACACCTTC.

The chain employs TRBV27 and TRBJ2-1, with 8 nucleotides matching TRBD2. After removal of 4 bases from V and 1 base from J, the junction contained 12 bases not matched to a gene. Germline V lookup: CDR1 MNHEY, CDR2 SMNVEV (reference sequence). This CDR3 is 18 amino acids long. Written as DNA, the CDR3 is TGTGCCAGCAGTTCCCGGGGGGGCGAGGGTTTGTCCTACAATGAGCAGTTCTTC. Translation gives CASSSRGGEGLSYNEQFF.

The chain uses TRBV7-8 and TRBJ1-3, with D possibly matching TRBD1 (6 bases). The CDR3 totals 17 residues. V gave up 1 base and J gave up 3 bases, with 16 bases separating them. Per germline, CDR1 SGHVS and CDR2 FQNEAQ. The CDR3 DNA follows: TGTGCCAGCAGCTTAGTCCCCCGGAGCAGGGGTGGAAACACCATATATTTT. It codes for CASSLVPRSRGGNTIYF.

The rearrangement links TRBV5-1 to TRBJ2-7; weak D call: TRBD2 (6 bases). This CDR3 region has 14 residues. Per the germline V gene, CDR1 is SGHRS and CDR2 is YFSETQ. V shed 0 bases and J shed 7 bases, with 14 bases lying between them. The CDR3 nucleotides are TGCGCCAGCAGCTTGGACGGGGGTCCTGGGGAGCAGTACGTC. Translation: CASSLDGGPGEQYV.

This chain links TRBV7-9 with TRBJ1-6; the match to TRBD1 covers 7 bases. V dropped 5 bases and J dropped 7; count of bases not matched to a gene: 8. The CDR3 is 15 residues long. Per the germline V gene, CDR1 is SEHNR and CDR2 is FQNEAQ (reference sequence). CDR3 bases: TGTGCCAGCAGCCAGGGAGACAGGGAAAATTCACCCCTCCACTTT. Encoded protein: CASSQGDRENSPLHF.

The CDR3 is CASSLGRGPATEAFF. The DNA of the CDR3 is TGTGCCAGCAGCTTAGGAAGGGGGCCCGCCACTGAAGCTTTCTTT. The rearrangement uses TRBV7-6 and TRBJ1-1; TRBD1 agrees at 7 bases. The CDR3 is made up of 15 amino acids. Germline lookup yields CDR1 SGHVS and CDR2 FNYEAQ. V shed 1 base, J shed 4 bases, and the junction held 6 bases outside the gene matches.

CDR3 bases: TGTGCCTGGAGGGGGGCGAGCTCCTACAATGAGCAGTTCTTC. Protein sequence: CAWRGASSYNEQFF. The rearrangement uses TRBV30 and TRBJ2-1, with D maybe TRBD1 (6 bases). CDR1 and CDR2 (germline): GTSNPN, SVGIG (reference sequence). V lost 3 bases and J 0 bases, leaving 9 bases between the germline ends. The CDR3 covers 14 residues.

The chain links TRBV9 to TRBJ2-2, with D perhaps TRBD2 (6 bases). The germline V and J ends were trimmed by 7 bases and 6 bases, with 7 bases remaining between them. Germline loops: CDR1 SGDLS, CDR2 YYNGEE. This CDR3 is built from 11 residues. The CDR3 bases are TGTGCCAGCTCTAGCGCCGGGGAGCTGTTTTTT. Protein product: CASSSAGELFF.

The table lists this clone with a few counts. This chain connects TRBV12-5 to TRBJ2-3; D might be TRBD2 (7 bases). This CDR3 comprises 14 residues. Germline CDR1 LGHNT, CDR2 FRNRAP. V was cut by 6 bases and J by 2 bases, with 12 bases left in between. CDR3 DNA: TGTGCTAGTGGGAGGGGGGGCCCCACAGATACGCAGTATTTT. Its protein is CASGRGGPTDTQYF.

The genes are TRBV29-1 and TRBJ1-2, with D unresolved. The CDR3 has 14 amino acids. The germline V gene encodes CDR1 SQVTM and CDR2 ANQGSEA. Trimming removed 6 bases at V and 4 bases at J, with 18 bases between. Here the CDR3 reads CSVAAARGPYGYTF. The CDR3 DNA reads TGCAGCGTAGCCGCAGCGAGAGGGCCCTATGGCTACACCTTC.

The chain combines TRBV6-5 with TRBJ1-1; D unresolved. The CDR3 is made up of 12 amino acids. V lost 8 bases and J 1 base, leaving 8 bases between the germline ends. Germline V gene lookup returns CDR1 MNHEY and CDR2 SVGAGI. The CDR3 DNA reads TGTGCCAGCGGCAACGCGAACACTGAAGCTTTCTTT. Translated: CASGNANTEAFF.

The chain joins TRBV27 to TRBJ1-2, with 9 bases matching TRBD1. Germline assignment: CDR1 MNHEY and CDR2 SMNVEV (reference sequence). V lost 2 bases to trimming and J lost 2 bases; unmatched junction nucleotides: 0. The CDR3 spans 14 residues. This CDR3 reads CASSLGTGNYGYTF. The CDR3 coding sequence is TGTGCCAGCAGTTTAGGGACAGGGAACTATGGCTACACCTTC.

The gene calls are TRBV28 and TRBJ1-5; 10 bases fit TRBD1. With 7 bases clipped from V and 7 bases from J, the junction kept 4 bases outside the gene matches. Per germline, CDR1 MDHEN and CDR2 SYDVKM. The CDR3 sequence is 13 residues long. The CDR3, as DNA: TGTGCCAGCATTGACAGGGGGCAACAGCCCCAGCATTTT. Its translation is CASIDRGQQPQHF.

CDR3 sequence: CASTHASGEVSSYNSPLHF. CDR3 nucleotide sequence: TGTGCCAGCACCCACGCCTCGGGGGAAGTTTCCTCCTATAATTCACCCCTCCACTTT. This rearrangement joins TRBV27 to TRBJ1-6; D is perhaps TRBD1 (5 bases). Trimming removed 7 bases from V and 0 bases from J, with 22 bases in between. This CDR3 region has 19 residues. Germline V gives CDR1 MNHEY, CDR2 SMNVEV (reference sequence).

The chain is built from TRBV7-6 and TRBJ2-1, with D possibly TRBD2 on 5 matching bases. CDR3 length: 15 residues. V dropped 5 bases and J dropped 7 bases, with 18 bases sitting between them. Germline CDR1 SGHVS, CDR2 FNYEAQ. In DNA form, the CDR3 reads TGTGCCAGCAGCCCGATGGACTCGCGGAGGAATGAGCAGTTCTTC. It is translated as CASSPMDSRRNEQFF.

The chain links TRBV25-1 to TRBJ2-2; 8 bases map to TRBD1. Germline lookup yields CDR1 MGHDK and CDR2 SYGVNS. The CDR3 totals 16 residues. V lost 4 bases and J lost 1; bases outside the gene matches: 5. For the CDR3, the DNA is TGTGCCAGCAGTGGCCACACAGGGGGGAACACCGGGGAGCTGTTTTTT. The encoded protein is CASSGHTGGNTGELFF.